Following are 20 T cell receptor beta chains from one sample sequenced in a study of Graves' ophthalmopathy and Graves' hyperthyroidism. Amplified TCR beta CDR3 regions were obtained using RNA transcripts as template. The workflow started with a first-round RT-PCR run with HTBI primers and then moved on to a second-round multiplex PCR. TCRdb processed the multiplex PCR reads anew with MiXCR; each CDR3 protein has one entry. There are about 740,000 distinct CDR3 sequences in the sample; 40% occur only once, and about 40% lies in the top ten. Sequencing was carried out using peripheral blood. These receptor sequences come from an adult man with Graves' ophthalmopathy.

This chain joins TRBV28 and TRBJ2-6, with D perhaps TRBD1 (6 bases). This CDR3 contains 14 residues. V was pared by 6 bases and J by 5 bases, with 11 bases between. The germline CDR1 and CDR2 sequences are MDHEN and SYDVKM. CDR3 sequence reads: CASRSGVWANVLTF. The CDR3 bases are TGTGCCAGCAGATCAGGGGTCTGGGCCAACGTCCTGACTTTC. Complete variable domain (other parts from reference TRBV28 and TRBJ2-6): DVKVTQSSRYLVKRTGEKVFLECVQDMDHENMFWYRQDPGLGLRLIYFSYDVKMKEKGDIPEGYSVSREKKERFSLILESASTNQTSMYLCASRSGVWANVLTFGAGSRLTVL.

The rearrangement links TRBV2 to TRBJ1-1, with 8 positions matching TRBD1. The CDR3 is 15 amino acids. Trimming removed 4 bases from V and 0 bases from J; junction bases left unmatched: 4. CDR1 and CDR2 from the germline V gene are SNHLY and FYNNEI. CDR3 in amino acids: CASSGTGGMNTEAFF. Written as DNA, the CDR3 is TGTGCCAGCAGTGGAACAGGGGGGATGAACACTGAAGCTTTCTTT. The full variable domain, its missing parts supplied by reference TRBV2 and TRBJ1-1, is EPEVTQTPSHQVTQMGQEVILRCVPISNHLYFYWYRQILGQKVEFLVSFYNNEISEKSEIFDDQFSVERPDGSNFTLKIRSTKLEDSAMYFCASSGTGGMNTEAFFGQGTRLTVV.

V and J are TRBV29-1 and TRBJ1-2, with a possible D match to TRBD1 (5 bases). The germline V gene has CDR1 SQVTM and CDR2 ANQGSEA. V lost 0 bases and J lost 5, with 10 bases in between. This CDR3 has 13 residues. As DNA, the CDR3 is TGCAGCGTTGAAGATCTCAGGGTATATGGCTACACCTTC. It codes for CSVEDLRVYGYTF.

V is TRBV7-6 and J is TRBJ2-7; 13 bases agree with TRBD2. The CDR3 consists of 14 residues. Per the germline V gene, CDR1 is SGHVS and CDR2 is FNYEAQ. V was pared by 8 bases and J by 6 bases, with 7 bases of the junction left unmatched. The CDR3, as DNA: TGTGCCAGCGGCGGACTAGCGGGAGACAGCGAGCAGTACTTC. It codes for CASGGLAGDSEQYF.

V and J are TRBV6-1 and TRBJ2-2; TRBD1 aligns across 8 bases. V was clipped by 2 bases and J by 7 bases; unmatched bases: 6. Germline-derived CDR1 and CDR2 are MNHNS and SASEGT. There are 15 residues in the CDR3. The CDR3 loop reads CASSEQGALIGELFF. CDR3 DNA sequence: TGTGCCAGCAGTGAACAGGGGGCGCTTATCGGGGAGCTGTTTTTT.

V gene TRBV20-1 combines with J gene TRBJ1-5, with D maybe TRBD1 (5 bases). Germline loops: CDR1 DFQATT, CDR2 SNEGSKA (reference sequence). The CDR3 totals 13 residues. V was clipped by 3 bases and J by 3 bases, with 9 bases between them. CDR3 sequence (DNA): TGCAGTGCTAGGGGGACCAACAATCAGCCCCAGCATTTT. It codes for CSARGTNNQPQHF.

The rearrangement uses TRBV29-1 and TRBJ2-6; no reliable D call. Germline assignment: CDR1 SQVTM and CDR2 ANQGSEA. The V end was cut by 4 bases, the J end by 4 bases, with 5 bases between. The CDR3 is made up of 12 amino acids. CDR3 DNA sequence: TGCAGCGTTGCCAAGGGGGCCAACGTCCTGACTTTC. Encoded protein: CSVAKGANVLTF.

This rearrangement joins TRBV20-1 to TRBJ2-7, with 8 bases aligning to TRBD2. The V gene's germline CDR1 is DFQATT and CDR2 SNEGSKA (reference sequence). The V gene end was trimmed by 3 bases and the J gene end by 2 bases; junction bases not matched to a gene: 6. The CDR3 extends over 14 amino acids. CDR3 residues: CSARDSGNPYEQYV. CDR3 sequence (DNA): TGCAGTGCTAGGGATAGCGGGAATCCCTACGAGCAGTACGTC.

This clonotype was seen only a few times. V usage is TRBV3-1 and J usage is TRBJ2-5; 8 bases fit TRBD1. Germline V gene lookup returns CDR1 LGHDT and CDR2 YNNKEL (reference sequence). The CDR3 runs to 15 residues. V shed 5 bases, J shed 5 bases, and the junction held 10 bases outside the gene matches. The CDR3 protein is CASSAPTGATETQYF. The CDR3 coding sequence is TGTGCCAGCAGCGCCCCGACAGGGGCCACGGAGACCCAGTACTTC.

CDR3 region: CASSPPLAGGETQYF. Written as DNA, the CDR3 is TGTGCCAGCAGCCCCCCCCTAGCGGGGGGAGAGACCCAGTACTTC. V gene TRBV7-9 combines with J gene TRBJ2-5, with 11 bases fitting TRBD2. V was pared by 5 bases and J by 4 bases, with 6 bases of the junction left unmatched. Germline CDR1 and CDR2: SEHNR and FQNEAQ (reference sequence). This CDR3 region has 15 residues.

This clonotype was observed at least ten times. In DNA, the CDR3 is TGCAGCGGAACCGGGACAGGGGTAAACACTGAAGCTTTCTTT. It codes for CSGTGTGVNTEAFF. V usage is TRBV29-1 and J usage is TRBJ1-1; 10 bases are a match to TRBD1. The CDR3 contains 14 residues. The trim removed 7 bases at V and 2 bases at J, leaving 7 bases unmatched. The germline V gene encodes CDR1 SQVTM and CDR2 ANQGSEA.

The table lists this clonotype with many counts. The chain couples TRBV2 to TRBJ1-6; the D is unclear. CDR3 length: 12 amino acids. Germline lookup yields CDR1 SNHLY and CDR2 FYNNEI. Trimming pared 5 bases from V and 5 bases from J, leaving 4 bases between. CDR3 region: CASSMHNSPLHF. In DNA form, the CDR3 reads TGTGCCAGCAGTATGCATAATTCACCCCTCCACTTT.

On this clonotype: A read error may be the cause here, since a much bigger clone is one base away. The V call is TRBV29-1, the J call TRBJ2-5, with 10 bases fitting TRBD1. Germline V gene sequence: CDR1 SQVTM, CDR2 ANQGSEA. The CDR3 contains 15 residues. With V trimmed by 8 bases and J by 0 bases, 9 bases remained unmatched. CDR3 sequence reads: CSTLPGQGYQETQYF. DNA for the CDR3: TGCAGCACGCTCCCGGGACAGGGGTACCAAGAGACCCAGTACTTC.

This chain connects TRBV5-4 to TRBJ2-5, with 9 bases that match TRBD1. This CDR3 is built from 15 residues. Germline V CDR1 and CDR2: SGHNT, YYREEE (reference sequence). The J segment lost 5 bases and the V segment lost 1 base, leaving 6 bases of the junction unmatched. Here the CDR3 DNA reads TGTGCCAGCAGCTTGACGGGACAGGGCATGGAGACCCAGTACTTC. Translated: CASSLTGQGMETQYF.

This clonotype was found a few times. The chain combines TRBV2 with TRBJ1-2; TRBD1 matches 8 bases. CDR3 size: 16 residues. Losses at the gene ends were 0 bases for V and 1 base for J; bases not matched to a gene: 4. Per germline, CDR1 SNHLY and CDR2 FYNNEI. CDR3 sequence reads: CASSEAYRGGNYGYTF. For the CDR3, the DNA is TGTGCCAGCAGTGAAGCGTACAGGGGGGGTAACTATGGCTACACCTTC.

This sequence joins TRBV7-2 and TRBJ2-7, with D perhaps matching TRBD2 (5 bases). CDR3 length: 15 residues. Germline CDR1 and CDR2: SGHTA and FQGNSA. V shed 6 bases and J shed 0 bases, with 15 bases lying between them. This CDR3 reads CASSDPNGNSYEQYF. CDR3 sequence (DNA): TGTGCCAGCAGTGACCCCAACGGGAACTCCTACGAGCAGTACTTC. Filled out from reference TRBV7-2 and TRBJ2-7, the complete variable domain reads GAGVSQSPSNKVTEKGKDVELRCDPISGHTALYWYRQSLGQGLEFLIYFQGNSAPDKSGLPSDRFSAERTGGSVSTLTIQRTQQEDSAVYLCASSDPNGNSYEQYFGPGTRLTVT.

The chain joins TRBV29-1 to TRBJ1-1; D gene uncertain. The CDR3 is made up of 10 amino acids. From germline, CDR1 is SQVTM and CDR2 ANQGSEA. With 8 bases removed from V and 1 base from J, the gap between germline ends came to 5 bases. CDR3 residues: CSQANTEAFF. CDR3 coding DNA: TGCAGCCAGGCGAACACTGAAGCTTTCTTT.

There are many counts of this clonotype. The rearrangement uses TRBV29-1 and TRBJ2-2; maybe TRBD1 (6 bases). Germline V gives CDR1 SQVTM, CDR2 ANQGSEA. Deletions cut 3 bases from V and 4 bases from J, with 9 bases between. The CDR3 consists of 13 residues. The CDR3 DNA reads TGCAGCGTTGAGGACAGACTCACCGGGGAGCTGTTTTTT. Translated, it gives CSVEDRLTGELFF.

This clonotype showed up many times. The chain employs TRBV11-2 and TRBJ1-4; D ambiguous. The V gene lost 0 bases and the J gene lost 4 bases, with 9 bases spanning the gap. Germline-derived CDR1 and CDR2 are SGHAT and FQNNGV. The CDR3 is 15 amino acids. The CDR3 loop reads CASSLDGKGNEKLFF. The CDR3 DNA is TGTGCCAGCAGCTTAGATGGGAAGGGTAATGAAAAACTGTTTTTT.

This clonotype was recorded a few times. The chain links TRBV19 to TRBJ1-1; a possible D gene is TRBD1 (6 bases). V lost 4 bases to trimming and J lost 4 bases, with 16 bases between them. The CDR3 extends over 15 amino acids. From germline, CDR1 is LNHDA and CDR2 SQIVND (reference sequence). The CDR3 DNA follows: TGTGCCAGTAGTAAGGGCAGCAGGGGAACCACTGAAGCTTTCTTT. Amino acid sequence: CASSKGSRGTTEAFF.